This note documents a single T cell receptor beta chain sequence. The target antigen is unknown. The data were obtained in a study of immune heterogeneity within non-small cell lung tumors. In a multiplex PCR, 32 V and 13 J primers amplified TCR beta CDR3. A single record per CDR3 protein comes from TCRdb applying MiXCR to the multiplex PCR reads. The sample records 20,000 to 25,000 distinct CDR3 sequences, around 30% being singletons. Notes on the study in general: Identical dominant CDR3 beta clonotypes were found recurring across a patient's tumor sites, along with site-unique high-frequency clones. Patients largely differed in their high-frequency T-cell receptor beta clonotypes.

Bulk tumor genomic DNA constituted the template, at approximately 600 ng per sample. Far-apart biopsies, several per primary tumor, were taken during surgery. Curative operations were performed on patients who had untreated, newly diagnosed non-small cell lung cancer. The CDR3 sequence is 13 residues long. The V gene's germline CDR1 is LNHDA and CDR2 SQIVND (reference sequence). Trimming cost V 5 bases and J 8 bases, with 14 bases left between them. This chain links TRBV19 with TRBJ2-3; D is uncertain. This TCR was recovered from a man aged 35 to 55 with non-small cell lung cancer. Input material: lung tumor tissue. The CDR3 nucleotides are TGTGCCAGTAGTCCCGAAAAAAGGGCTACGCAGTATTTT. Its protein product is CASSPEKRATQYF.